Listed here are 18 T cell receptor beta chains from one sample, sequenced in a study of T cells expressing NK-cell markers. TCRdb reprocessed the 5' RACE reads and reports one entry per CDR3 protein, with no DNA. The listing contains about 550,000 distinct CDR3 sequences. Sequencing used blood T cells: a sorted CD56 or NKG2C T cell subset, CD4+ or CD8+ T cells, or bulk PBMC T cells (not recorded which). These receptors originate from a man younger than 35 in good health.

The chain recombines TRBV4-3 with TRBJ2-1; TCRdb outputs TRBD1, but without DNA this stays unchecked. Germline V gene lookup returns CDR1 LGHNA and CDR2 YSLEER. The CDR3 extends over 15 amino acids. The CDR3 is CASSQGSPLDNEQFF.

V and J are TRBV27 and TRBJ1-5; absent DNA, TCRdb's TRBD1 call cannot be checked. The CDR3 is 13 amino acids. Germline V gene lookup returns CDR1 MNHEY and CDR2 SMNVEV (reference sequence). The chain's CDR3 is CASGDSSFQPQHF.

V gene TRBV20-1 combines with J gene TRBJ2-5; as DNA is missing, the TRBD2 call by TCRdb cannot be tested. The germline CDR1 and CDR2 sequences are DFQATT and SNEGSKA (reference sequence). This CDR3 is built from 16 residues. The CDR3 protein is CSARDPASGRAEAQYF.

This chain connects TRBV6-2 or TRBV6-3 to TRBJ2-7; without DNA, the TCRdb call of TRBD2 cannot be checked. Per the germline V gene, CDR1 is MNHEY and CDR2 is SVGEGT. This CDR3 region has 13 residues. CDR3 sequence: CASEREGLSEQYF.

The rearrangement links TRBV3-1 to TRBJ2-5; TCRdb's assignment of TRBD1 cannot be checked, as there is no DNA. This CDR3 spans 16 amino acids. Germline assignment: CDR1 LGHDT and CDR2 YNNKEL (reference sequence). The CDR3 sequence: CASSRGGAETQETQYF.

The rearrangement joins TRBV27 to TRBJ2-5; TCRdb designates TRBD2, a call that cannot be tested without DNA. CDR1 and CDR2 from the germline V gene are MNHEY and SMNVEV (reference sequence). This CDR3 contains 16 residues. This CDR3 reads CASSLSLAGGRETQYF.

The gene calls are TRBV28 and TRBJ2-7; the TRBD2 assignment by TCRdb is unverifiable without DNA. Germline lookup yields CDR1 MDHEN and CDR2 SYDVKM. The CDR3 consists of 18 residues. The CDR3 reads CASSLSGLAGGILYEQYF.

Here the CDR3 reads CASSLSGNEQYF. The rearrangement uses TRBV12-3 or TRBV12-4 and TRBJ2-7. CDR3 length: 12 residues.

The V call is TRBV4-3, the J call TRBJ2-7; no DNA is available, so the TRBD1 call from TCRdb remains unchecked. The length of the CDR3 is 15 residues. CDR1 LGHNA and CDR2 YSLEER come from the germline V gene. The CDR3 sequence: CASSPAVGPSYEQYF.

V usage is TRBV18 and J usage is TRBJ1-1. Germline CDR1 reads KGHSH; CDR2 reads LQKENI. The CDR3 loop spans 18 amino acids. CDR3 loop: CASSPDGISTLMNTEAFF. The full variable domain, with the rest looked up from reference TRBV18 and TRBJ1-1, is NAGVMQNPRHLVRRRGQEARLRCSPMKGHSHVYWYRQLPEEGLKFMVYLQKENIIDESGMPKERFSAEFPKEGPSILRIQQVVRGDSAAYFCASSPDGISTLMNTEAFFGQGTRLTVV.

The rearrangement uses TRBV7-9 and TRBJ2-5. The V gene's germline CDR1 is SEHNR and CDR2 FQNEAQ (reference sequence). This CDR3 region has 14 residues. Here the CDR3 reads CASSHSRMGETQYF.

The chain has TRBV5-1 and TRBJ2-2; TCRdb calls TRBD1, which cannot be checked without DNA. Per the germline V gene, CDR1 is SGHRS and CDR2 is YFSETQ. The CDR3 loop spans 15 amino acids. CDR3 amino acids: CASSWEQGNTGELFF. Together with reference TRBV5-1 and TRBJ2-2, the CDR3 gives the full variable domain: KAGVTQTPRYLIKTRGQQVTLSCSPISGHRSVSWYQQTPGQGLQFLFEYFSETQRNKGNFPGRFSGRQFSNSRSEMNVSTLELGDSALYLCASSWEQGNTGELFFGEGSRLTVL.

V usage is TRBV10-3 and J usage is TRBJ1-2. Germline V CDR1 and CDR2: ENHRY, SYGVKD. CDR3 length: 12 residues. CDR3 region: CAIKGREDGYTF.

The V gene is TRBV6-1, the J gene TRBJ2-3; TCRdb calls TRBD2, which cannot be checked without DNA. The CDR3 runs to 14 residues. The germline V gene has CDR1 MNHNS and CDR2 SASEGT. CDR3 sequence reads: CASREREATDTQYF.

The chain has TRBV5-1 and TRBJ2-2. The CDR3 sequence is 15 residues long. CDR1 and CDR2 from the germline V gene are SGHRS and YFSETQ. The CDR3 loop reads CASSLEVPNTGELFF.

The chain is built from TRBV20-1 and TRBJ2-1; the D gene TCRdb calls, TRBD2, cannot be checked with no DNA. The CDR3 runs 16 residues. Germline loops: CDR1 DFQATT, CDR2 SNEGSKA (reference sequence). The chain's CDR3 is CSARDLAGPSHNEQFF.

The V call is TRBV29-1, the J call TRBJ2-2; the TCRdb D gene call, TRBD1, has no DNA to confirm it. CDR3 length: 13 residues. Germline CDR1 reads SQVTM; CDR2 reads ANQGSEA. The CDR3 loop is CSVGDRNTGELFF.

This rearrangement joins TRBV5-1 to TRBJ2-5. This CDR3 is built from 13 residues. Per the germline V gene, CDR1 is SGHRS and CDR2 is YFSETQ. CDR3 residues: CASSLDSLGTQYF. The complete variable domain, with remaining parts taken from reference TRBV5-1 and TRBJ2-5, reads KAGVTQTPRYLIKTRGQQVTLSCSPISGHRSVSWYQQTPGQGLQFLFEYFSETQRNKGNFPGRFSGRQFSNSRSEMNVSTLELGDSALYLCASSLDSLGTQYFGPGTRLLVL.